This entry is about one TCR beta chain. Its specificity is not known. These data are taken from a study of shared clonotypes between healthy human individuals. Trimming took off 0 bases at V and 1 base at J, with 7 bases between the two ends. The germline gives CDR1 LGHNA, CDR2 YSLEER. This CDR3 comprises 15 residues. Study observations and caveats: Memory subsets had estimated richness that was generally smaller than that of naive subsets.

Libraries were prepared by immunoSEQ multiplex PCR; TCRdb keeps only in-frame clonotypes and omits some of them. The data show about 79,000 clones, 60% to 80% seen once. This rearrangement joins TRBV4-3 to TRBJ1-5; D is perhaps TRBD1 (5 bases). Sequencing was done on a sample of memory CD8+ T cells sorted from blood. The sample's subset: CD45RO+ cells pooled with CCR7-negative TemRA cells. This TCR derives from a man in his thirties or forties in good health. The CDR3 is CASSQDAGSNQPQHF. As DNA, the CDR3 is TGCGCCAGCAGCCAAGATGCAGGGAGCAATCAGCCCCAGCATTTT.